These T cell receptor beta chains were read from a single sample in a study of blood T cell repertoires in COVID-19. Sequencing was performed with immunoSEQ multiplex PCR; in TCRdb, only in-frame clones are kept and a portion is missing. The sample yields 90,000 to 100,000 clones, about 80% seen once. The sample consisted of peripheral blood. These receptors were obtained from a man in his sixties or seventies with acute or convalescent COVID-19. The conserved cysteine and the conserved F or W are not part of the CDR3 here. A D gene is named only where the DNA matches it firmly. Size values are once, few and many counts, or a class for expanded clones, and some rows have none.

J | D | size | V | CDR3
TRBJ1-2 | - | - | TRBV6-6 | ASSYSGQFNYGYT
TRBJ1-2 | - | - | TRBV28 | ASSLETPGNYGYT
TRBJ2-1 | TRBD2 | - | TRBV6-1 | ASSVTSGGRYNEQF
TRBJ1-6 | TRBD1 | - | TRBV6-5 | ASRTGQGQNSPLH
TRBJ2-3 | - | few | TRBV30 | AWRTLAADTQY
TRBJ1-5 | - | - | TRBV7-2 | ASSLQGTGNQPQH
TRBJ1-6 | - | few | TRBV6-5 | ASTVTGAYNSPLH
TRBJ1-4 | TRBD1 | - | TRBV10-3 | AISTGEDEKLF
TRBJ1-5 | - | - | TRBV3-1/TRBV3-2 | ASSHPGHQPQH
TRBJ1-2 | - | - | TRBV11-2 | ASGLASDYGYT
TRBJ1-2 | TRBD1 | - | TRBV27 | ASSFRVVQGAYGYT
TRBJ1-5 | - | - | TRBV6-5 | ASSKRTEGNQPQH
TRBJ2-2 | - | - | TRBV9 | ASSVLPSGAGELF
TRBJ1-2 | - | once | TRBV15 | ATSRDRGGYGYT
TRBJ2-7 | - | - | TRBV7-3 | ASSAAPRGRQY
TRBJ2-1 | TRBD1 | - | TRBV29-1 | SGRKGTVANEQF
TRBJ1-1 | - | - | TRBV30 | AWGLMNTEAF
TRBJ2-5 | TRBD2 | - | TRBV7-7 | ASSLGGTSGVRETQY
TRBJ2-3 | TRBD1 | - | TRBV18 | ASSPGTADTQY
TRBJ2-1 | - | - | TRBV7-2 | ASSLSRLATSYNEQF
TRBJ2-7 | TRBD1 | - | TRBV6-1 | ASSGMPWTGGNYEQY
TRBJ1-2 | TRBD1 | - | TRBV18 | ASTLDRGRGGYGYT
TRBJ1-2 | TRBD1 | - | TRBV15 | ATSRGTGSHGYT
TRBJ2-3 | - | - | TRBV14 | ASSQSGDIPDTQY
TRBJ1-3 | - | once | TRBV3-1/TRBV3-2 | ASSPRGGRGKGNTIY
TRBJ2-3 | TRBD2 | - | TRBV24-1 | ATSDRVGSGRNTQY
TRBJ1-2 | - | - | TRBV9 | ASSVGGDSPYGYT
TRBJ2-1 | - | - | TRBV11-2 | ASSLALTTNNEQF
TRBJ2-1 | - | - | TRBV3-1/TRBV3-2 | ASSQRATSLF
TRBJ2-7 | TRBD1 | - | TRBV28 | ASKRQGAEEQY
TRBJ1-5 | TRBD1 | - | TRBV10-3 | AISEQGADQPQH
TRBJ2-3 | TRBD2 | - | TRBV5-1 | ASSPGLAGGPQDTQY
TRBJ2-7 | TRBD2 | - | TRBV5-1 | ASSLAPSGSYEQY
TRBJ2-7 | - | few | TRBV30 | AWSDQGFEQY
TRBJ2-6 | TRBD1 | - | TRBV6-2/TRBV6-3 | ASSRRQGGNDLT
TRBJ2-2 | - | - | TRBV11-3 | ASSLTRGNTGELF
TRBJ1-4 | - | - | TRBV3-1/TRBV3-2 | ASSQDGEGEKLF
TRBJ2-3 | TRBD1 | - | TRBV9 | ASSVGTRDRGDTQY